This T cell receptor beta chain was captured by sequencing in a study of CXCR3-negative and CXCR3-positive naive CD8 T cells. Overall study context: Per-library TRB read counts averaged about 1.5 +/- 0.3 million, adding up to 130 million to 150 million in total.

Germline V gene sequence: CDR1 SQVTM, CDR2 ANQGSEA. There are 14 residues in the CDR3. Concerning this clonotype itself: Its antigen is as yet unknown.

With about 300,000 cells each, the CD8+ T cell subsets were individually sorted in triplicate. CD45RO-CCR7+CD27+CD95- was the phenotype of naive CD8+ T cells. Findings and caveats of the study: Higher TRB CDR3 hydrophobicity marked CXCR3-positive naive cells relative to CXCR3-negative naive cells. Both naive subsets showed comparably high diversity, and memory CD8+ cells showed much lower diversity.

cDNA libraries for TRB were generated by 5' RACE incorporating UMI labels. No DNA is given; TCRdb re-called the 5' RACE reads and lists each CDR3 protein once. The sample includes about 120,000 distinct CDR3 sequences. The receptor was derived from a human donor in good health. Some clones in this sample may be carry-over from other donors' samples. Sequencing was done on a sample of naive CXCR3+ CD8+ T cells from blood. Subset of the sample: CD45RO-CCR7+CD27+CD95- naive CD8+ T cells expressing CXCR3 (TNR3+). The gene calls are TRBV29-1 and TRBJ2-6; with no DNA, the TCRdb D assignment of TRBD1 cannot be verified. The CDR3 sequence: CSVSGFSGANVLTF.